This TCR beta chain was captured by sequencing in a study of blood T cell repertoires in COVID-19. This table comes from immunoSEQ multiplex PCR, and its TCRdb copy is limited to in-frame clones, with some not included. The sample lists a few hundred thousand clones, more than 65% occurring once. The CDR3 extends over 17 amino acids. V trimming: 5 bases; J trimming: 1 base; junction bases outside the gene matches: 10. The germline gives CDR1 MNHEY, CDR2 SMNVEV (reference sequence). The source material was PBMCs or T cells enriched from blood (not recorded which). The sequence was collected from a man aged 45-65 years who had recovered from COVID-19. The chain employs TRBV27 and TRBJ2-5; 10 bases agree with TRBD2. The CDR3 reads CASSPRAQREGQETQYF. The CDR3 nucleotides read TGTGCCAGCAGTCCTAGGGCCCAGCGGGAGGGCCAAGAGACCCAGTACTTC.